This T cell receptor beta chain was sequenced for a study of blood T cell repertoires in COVID-19. Study-wide context: Samples representing acute and convalescent COVID-19 were sourced from the United States, Italy and Spain.

Libraries were prepared by immunoSEQ multiplex PCR; TCRdb keeps only in-frame clonotypes and omits some of them. Here the sample spans fewer than 250,000 clones, 83% being singletons. Losses at the gene ends were 6 bases for V and 8 bases for J; bases not matched to a gene: 16. This CDR3 is 17 amino acids long. The germline V gene encodes CDR1 LNHDA and CDR2 SQIVND (reference sequence). The sequence was obtained from a woman in her forties or fifties with acute or convalescent COVID-19. The chain joins TRBV19 to TRBJ1-2, with 12 positions matching TRBD1. The sample consisted of peripheral blood. CDR3 DNA: TGTGCCAGTAGAAATCCCATGGGCCGGGACAGGGGGCTCGGCTACACCTTC. Amino acids: CASRNPMGRDRGLGYTF. Full variable domain (rest looked up from reference TRBV19 and TRBJ1-2): DGGITQSPKYLFRKEGQNVTLSCEQNLNHDAMYWYRQDPGQGLRLIYYSQIVNDFQKGDIAEGYSVSREKKESFPLTVTSAQKNPTAFYLCASRNPMGRDRGLGYTFGSGTRLTVV.